This TCR beta chain was documented in a study of vaccination effects on CD4 cells after COVID-19. About the study: Around 2 million PBMC were placed in each well, which was supplemented with about 9.3 IU/ml IL-2 and around 9.5 ug/ml peptides. Broader study findings: The study dataset contains few convalescent patients and includes no early post-infection timepoints.

Cells that had been cultured for nine to eleven days were the source of isolated CD4+ T cells. It was on days 3 and 7 that half the medium was replaced with IL-2 medium. The method was immunoSEQ multiplex PCR; TCRdb's version includes in-frame clones alone and lacks a portion of them. In the table there are 50,000 or so clones, about 67% of which are singletons. This clone showed up just a few times. Antigen unknown. Trimming cost V 3 bases and J 7 bases, with 13 bases left between them. This CDR3 spans 14 amino acids. Germline CDR1 reads KGHSH; CDR2 reads LQKENI. This specimen consisted of CD4+ T cells from PBMCs cultured without peptide, obtained before COVID-19 vaccination. The TCR originated in a human donor who received a COVID-19 vaccine. This sequence joins TRBV18 and TRBJ1-5; D unresolved. Here the CDR3 reads CASSPAGLGQPQHF. The DNA for the CDR3 is TGTGCCAGCTCACCGGCGGGGTTGGGGCAGCCCCAGCATTTT.